Listed below are T cell receptor beta chains from one sample, sequenced in a study of CD8 T cells in ankylosing spondylitis. TCRdb ran MiXCR on the 5' RACE reads and lists one entry per CDR3 protein. This table has 200,000 to 250,000 distinct CDR3 sequences, around 20% appearing once. Source material: blood, either unsorted or a sorted T cell fraction (not recorded which). The receptor source for this set is a male donor with ankylosing spondylitis. Both conserved end residues are part of each CDR3. The D gene is left open where the match is weak. Size tells how often a clone was seen (once, few, many) or the class of an expanded clone, and some rows leave it out.

TRBD1,16,TRBJ2-2,TRBV7-9,medium-sized,TGTGCCAGCAGCCCCAACAGGGGATGGGACACCGGGGAGCTGTTTTTT,CASSPNRGWDTGELFF
TRBD1,17,TRBJ1-1,TRBV4-1,few,TGCGCCAGCAGCCAAGGGGTGGCAGGGGGCTGGAACACTGAAGCTTTCTTT,CASSQGVAGGWNTEAFF
.,11,TRBJ2-7,TRBV6-2/TRBV6-3,few,TGTGCCAGCAGTTACTGGAACGAGCAGTACTTC,CASSYWNEQYF
.,13,TRBJ1-2,TRBV12-3/TRBV12-4,many,TGTGCCAGCAGTTTAATGGGTGACTATGGCTACACCTTC,CASSLMGDYGYTF
.,14,TRBJ1-5,TRBV4-3,many,TGCGCCAGCAGCCAAGATGTAAGCAATCAGCCCCAGCATTTT,CASSQDVSNQPQHF
TRBD2,16,TRBJ2-1,TRBV28,.,TGTGCCAGCAGTTTATCCCTAGCGGGGGGGATCGGTGAGCAGTTCTTC,CASSLSLAGGIGEQFF
.,14,TRBJ2-7,TRBV12-3/TRBV12-4,.,TGTGCCAGCAGTTCGAGGAGGAGCTCCTACGAGCAGTACTTC,CASSSRRSSYEQYF
TRBD1,19,TRBJ2-7,TRBV20-1,.,TGCAGTGCTAGAGATCTCGAAGGGGCTGAGGGACAGGGACCCTACGAGCAGTACTTC,CSARDLEGAEGQGPYEQYF
.,16,TRBJ2-2,TRBV9,few,TGTGCCAGCAGCGTAGATCGGGGAGAACTCACCGGGGAGCTGTTTTTT,CASSVDRGELTGELFF
.,15,TRBJ1-1,TRBV7-9,.,TGTGCCAGCAGCCACCTCCTATGGGCGGGCACTGAAGCTTTCTTT,CASSHLLWAGTEAFF
.,11,TRBJ1-2,TRBV29-1,.,TGCAGCGTTAGGAACGGCGATGGCTACACCTTC,CSVRNGDGYTF
TRBD1,12,TRBJ2-1,TRBV30,.,TGTGCCTGGAGCCCGACAGGGGATGAGCAGTTCTTC,CAWSPTGDEQFF
.,12,TRBJ1-1,TRBV20-1,many,TGCAGTGCTGGGGGGGGAGTTACTGAAGCTTTCTTT,CSAGGGVTEAFF
.,16,TRBJ2-3,TRBV9,once,TGTGCCAGCAGCCCCCCCCATCGCTCTAGCACAGATACGCAGTATTTT,CASSPPHRSSTDTQYF
.,14,TRBJ2-7,TRBV6-2/TRBV6-3,.,TGTGCCAGCAGTTACAGGGCAGGTGACTACGAGCAGTACTTC,CASSYRAGDYEQYF
.,15,TRBJ1-2,TRBV12-3/TRBV12-4,.,TGTGCCAGCAGTTTAGATTGGGGCCCTAACTATGGCTACACCTTC,CASSLDWGPNYGYTF
.,16,TRBJ1-1,TRBV5-1,few,TGCGCCAGCAGCTTGGCCCAAGCTTTGAGGAACACTGAAGCTTTCTTT,CASSLAQALRNTEAFF
.,15,TRBJ2-3,TRBV6-1,few,TGTGCCAGCAGGAGCTCGGGGGAGAGCACAGATACGCAGTATTTT,CASRSSGESTDTQYF
TRBD1,14,TRBJ2-2,TRBV27,.,TGTGCCAGCAGTTGGGGACAGGGTGCCGGGGAGCTGTTTTTT,CASSWGQGAGELFF
.,12,TRBJ1-1,TRBV29-1,few,TGCAGCGTTGATCCGGGGGGCACTGAAGCTTTCTTT,CSVDPGGTEAFF
TRBD2,19,TRBJ2-3,TRBV12-3/TRBV12-4,few,TGTACCAGCAGTTTGCGTTTGGGACTAGCGGGCCCAAGCACAGATACGCAGTATTTT,CTSSLRLGLAGPSTDTQYF
TRBD1,13,TRBJ1-5,TRBV2,.,TGTGCCAGCAGTGATTGGACAGGTCAGCCCCAGCATTTT,CASSDWTGQPQHF
.,15,TRBJ1-6,TRBV2,.,TGTGCCAGCAGTGGACGGAGCTCCTATAATTCACCCCTCCACTTT,CASSGRSSYNSPLHF
TRBD1,15,TRBJ2-7,TRBV12-3/TRBV12-4,few,TGTGCCAGCAGTGCCTCGACAGGGAGTAATTACGAGCAGTACTTC,CASSASTGSNYEQYF
TRBD1,15,TRBJ2-1,TRBV10-2,few,TGCGCCAGCACCGGCCCCTTGACAGGGGACAATGAGCAGTTCTTC,CASTGPLTGDNEQFF
TRBD2,15,TRBJ2-1,TRBV12-3/TRBV12-4,.,TGTGCCAGCACCAAACTAGCGGGGGGGTTCGATGAGCAGTTCTTC,CASTKLAGGFDEQFF
TRBD1,16,TRBJ2-7,TRBV4-2,.,TGTGCCAGCAGCCAAGCCCCCGGGACAGGGTTCTACGAGCAGTACTTC,CASSQAPGTGFYEQYF
.,15,TRBJ2-1,TRBV11-2,few,TGTGCCAGCAGCCCGCAAGCGACTAGTCTCAATGAGCAGTTCTTC,CASSPQATSLNEQFF
TRBD2,19,TRBJ2-3,TRBV3-1,.,TGTGCCAGCAGCCAAGAAGTTCTCTTTACGCGGGGGGCCCCAGATACGCAGTATTTT,CASSQEVLFTRGAPDTQYF
.,17,TRBJ1-4,TRBV12-3/TRBV12-4,.,TGTGCCAGCAGTTTAGATGATGGGTCCCTGGGGAATGAAAAACTGTTTTTT,CASSLDDGSLGNEKLFF